This TCR beta chain stems from a study of blood T cell repertoires in COVID-19. Sequencing was performed with immunoSEQ multiplex PCR; in TCRdb, only in-frame clones are kept and a portion is missing. Counted here are 65,000 to 95,000 clones, approximately 80% occurring once; the ten biggest clones make up 12%. V dropped 6 bases and J dropped 3; count of bases not matched to a gene: 4. The germline V gene encodes CDR1 SQVTM and CDR2 ANQGSEA. This CDR3 comprises 12 residues. The chain uses TRBV29-1 and TRBJ1-2; 7 bases are shared with TRBD1. The sequenced sample was peripheral blood. This receptor was taken from a woman between 40 and 55 years old with active or convalescent COVID-19. CDR3 in amino acids: CSVDDRDYGYTF. Here the CDR3 DNA reads TGCAGCGTCGACGACAGGGACTATGGCTACACCTTC.